Each of the 14 T cell receptor beta chains below was sequenced from the same sample in a study of tumor-infiltrating lymphocytes in primary liver carcinoma. TCR beta cDNA was prepared out of 500 ng total RNA by means of a constant-region primer. Three nested multiplex PCR rounds, a slightly modified ARM-PCR, produced the libraries for TCR beta. The first two PCR rounds used TRBV1-TRBV30 primers with a Cbeta primer, 10 cycles each. A single record per CDR3 protein comes from TCRdb applying MiXCR to the multiplex PCR reads. The sample holds approximately 300,000 distinct CDR3 sequences, 65% seen once. Germline DNA was also extracted, while the blood RNA originated from unsorted whole blood. The sequencing input was peripheral blood. These TCRs come from a middle-aged man with primary liver carcinoma and hepatitis B virus infection.

On this clonotype itself: Given a much more abundant clone one base away, this may be a read error. The chain carries TRBV12-3 or TRBV12-4 and TRBJ1-2, with 7 bases that match TRBD1. V lost 10 bases and J lost 0; bases outside the gene matches: 8. The CDR3 consists of 14 residues. The CDR3, as DNA: TGTGCCAACAGAGGACAGGATTCTAACTATGGCTACACCTTC. It encodes CANRGQDSNYGYTF.

In the case of this clonotype: The germline gene is not matched at one end of the junction; a read error may be the cause. This rearrangement joins TRBV11-2 to TRBJ2-7; the D is unclear. The CDR3 has 12 residues. The germline V gene has CDR1 SGHAT and CDR2 FQNNGV. Here the CDR3 DNA reads TGTGCCAGCAGCCGGAAGGCCTACGTGCAGTACTTC. It codes for CASSRKAYVQYF.

Regarding this clonotype: It is likely a read error, because the conserved phenylalanine at the end of the CDR3 is missing. The rearrangement uses TRBV11-2 and TRBJ2-1; 13 positions match TRBD2. Germline V gene data show CDR1 as SGHAT and CDR2 as FQNNGV. The CDR3 is 17 amino acids. DNA of the CDR3: TGTGCCTGCAGCGAGTTTTCGGGACTAGCGGGGTTCAATGAGCAGTTCTAC. Protein: CACSEFSGLAGFNEQFY.

A note on this clonotype: The missing conserved phenylalanine or tryptophan at the end of this CDR3 makes a read error likely. The chain employs TRBV5-1 and TRBJ2-3, with 7 bases fitting TRBD2. Germline CDR1 reads SGHRS; CDR2 reads YFSETQ. This CDR3 has 17 amino acids. With 7 bases clipped from V and 6 bases from J, the junction kept 20 bases outside the gene matches. The CDR3 region is CASRAGKGFGFTDTQYY. CDR3 DNA: TGCGCCAGCCGAGCGGGGAAGGGATTCGGATTTACGGATACGCAGTATTAT.

On this clonotype itself: A read error may account for a junction end that differs from germline. The V call is TRBV11-3, the J call TRBJ2-2; unclear D gene. CDR3 length: 13 amino acids. Germline V lookup: CDR1 SGHNT, CDR2 YENEEA. The CDR3 DNA sequence: TGTGTCAGCAGCTTGGGTTACACTGGGGAGCTGTTTTTT. Its protein product is CVSSLGYTGELFF.

Remarks on this clonotype: Germline and junction disagree at one end, which may indicate a read error. V usage is TRBV4-1 and J usage is TRBJ2-3, with 15 bases aligning to TRBD2. Germline V gene sequence: CDR1 MGHRA, CDR2 YSYEKL. The CDR3 has 18 amino acids. The CDR3 protein is CVSSQGGGLAGGPDTQYF. CDR3 bases: TGCGTCAGCAGCCAAGGGGGGGGACTAGCGGGAGGACCAGATACGCAGTATTTT.

The chain combines TRBV28 with TRBJ1-3; D gene uncertain. Germline V gives CDR1 MDHEN, CDR2 SYDVKM. V shed 0 bases and J shed 0 bases, with 6 bases lying between them. The length of the CDR3 is 15 residues. The CDR3 coding sequence is TGTGCCAGCAGTTTATGGGTGCCCTCTGGAAACACCATATATTTT. Translating gives CASSLWVPSGNTIYF.

A note on this clonotype: A much larger clone sits a single nucleotide away, making a read error possible. The rearrangement joins TRBV11-2 to TRBJ1-1; TRBD1 matches 8 bases. The CDR3 extends over 13 amino acids. Germline V CDR1 and CDR2: SGHAT, FQNNGV. Written as DNA, the CDR3 is TGTACCAGCAGCTCTGACAGGGGAACTGAAGCTTTCTTT. This translates into CTSSSDRGTEAFF.

About this clonotype itself: Given a much more abundant clone one base away, this may be a read error. The chain employs TRBV6-1 and TRBJ2-2; no firm D call. CDR3 length equals 14 residues. The V and J ends lost 1 base and 6 bases respectively, with 9 bases between them. Germline V gene data show CDR1 as MNHNS and CDR2 as SASEGT. The CDR3 reads CASSEVRSPGELFF. As DNA, the CDR3 is TGTGCCAGCAGTGAAGTCCGCTCTCCCGGGGAGCTGTTTTTT.

As to this clonotype: A read error may account for a junction end that differs from germline. The CDR3 nucleotides are TGTGCCTTCAGGGCCAGCTCCTACGGGCAGTACTTC. Translating gives CAFRASSYGQYF. V gene TRBV10-3 combines with J gene TRBJ2-7, with D possibly matching TRBD1 (5 bases). The CDR3 is made up of 12 amino acids. The germline V gene encodes CDR1 ENHRY and CDR2 SYGVKD.

This chain links TRBV7-3 with TRBJ2-7; 15 bases match TRBD2. V shed 5 bases, J shed 4 bases, and the junction held 6 bases outside the gene matches. This CDR3 comprises 16 residues. Germline CDR1 is SGHTA and CDR2 is FQGTGA. The CDR3 nucleotides read TGTGCCAGCAGCCCTGGGACTAGCGGGAGGTCTTACGAGCAGTACTTC. Translation: CASSPGTSGRSYEQYF.

Of note for this clonotype: The missing conserved phenylalanine or tryptophan at the end of this CDR3 makes a read error likely. The V and J genes are TRBV11-2 and TRBJ2-3; D uncertain. The CDR3 length is 12 residues. The V and J ends lost 3 bases and 4 bases respectively, with 5 bases between them. CDR1 is SGHAT, CDR2 FQNNGV, per germline. The CDR3 spells CASSLISDTQYL. In nucleotides, the CDR3 is TGTGCCAGCAGCTTGATATCAGATACGCAGTATCTT.

Ten or more counts support this clonotype. The chain combines TRBV6-5 with TRBJ1-5; D perhaps matches TRBD1 (6 bases). With 6 bases removed from V and 5 bases from J, the gap between germline ends came to 17 bases. This CDR3 comprises 15 residues. Germline CDR1 is MNHEY and CDR2 is SVGAGI. The CDR3, as DNA: TGTGCCAGCAGACCCTCGGGGGGGCCGGATCAGCCCCAGCATTTT. The encoded protein is CASRPSGGPDQPQHF.

A word on this clonotype: A much larger clone lies one base from this, so it may be a read error. This chain connects TRBV4-2 to TRBJ2-7; possibly TRBD2 for D (5 bases). The CDR3 is 14 amino acids. Per the germline V gene, CDR1 is LGHNA and CDR2 is YNFKEQ. As DNA, the CDR3 is TGTGTCAGCAGCCAAGTTGCCGGGGCCTACGAGCAGTACTTC. As protein: CVSSQVAGAYEQYF.